This paragraph covers one T cell receptor beta chain sequence. Its antigen is currently unknown. This sample was taken from a study of T cells after yellow fever vaccination. Whole-study context: Fractions low in cell number were prepared with SMART-Seq v4 Ultra Low Input. Whole-study findings and limits: Most clones from primary vaccination resurfaced after the booster (approximately 97% CD4, about 91% CD8). Within FACS-sorted repertoires, abundant clonotypes contaminating from the bulk population could be present. Peaking on day 5 versus 15, the secondary response was faster but weaker.

TCRdb redid the calling of the 5' RACE reads with MiXCR, one entry per CDR3 protein. This table has fewer than 500,000 distinct CDR3 sequences, roughly 20% appearing once. CDR1 is MNHEY and CDR2 is SVGEGT in the germline V gene. The CDR3 spans 19 residues. The V gene lost 3 bases and the J gene lost 4 bases, with 26 bases spanning the gap. This sequence joins TRBV6-2 or TRBV6-3 and TRBJ2-3; D is perhaps TRBD1 (6 bases). This TCR was sampled from a man aged 18 to 29 who received the YFV17D yellow fever vaccine. Source: PBMCs, taken before the yellow fever booster vaccination. The CDR3 region is CASSYELPYVGARADTQYF. DNA of the CDR3: TGTGCCAGCAGTTATGAACTCCCGTACGTGGGGGCCAGGGCAGATACGCAGTATTTT.